This T cell receptor (beta chain) was sequenced for a study of blood T cells in healthy people across ages. The study's findings and limits: TCR beta diversity per million T cells fell roughly linearly with age.

The CDR3 has 13 residues. Germline V gene data show CDR1 as LNHDA and CDR2 as SQIVND (reference sequence). A second PCR, run for about 7 to 11 cycles, used a sample-barcoded 5' primer plus a J-beta primer mix. TCRdb reprocessed the 5' RACE reads via MiXCR and lists one record per CDR3 protein. This table holds 580,000 or so distinct CDR3 sequences, roughly 48% found once. The donors, aged 6 to 90, were healthy Caucasians from Russia. Concerning this clonotype itself: What it binds is not known.

Sequencing input: blood. This chain links TRBV19 with TRBJ2-7; TRBD2 agrees at 8 bases. Gene TRBJ2-4 matches the end of the DNA better, so the J call may be wrong. This TCR was sampled from a man older than 75 in good health. The chain's CDR3 is CASGVAGTNIQYF. The CDR3 DNA sequence: TGTGCCAGCGGCGTAGCGGGAACAAACATTCAGTACTTC.